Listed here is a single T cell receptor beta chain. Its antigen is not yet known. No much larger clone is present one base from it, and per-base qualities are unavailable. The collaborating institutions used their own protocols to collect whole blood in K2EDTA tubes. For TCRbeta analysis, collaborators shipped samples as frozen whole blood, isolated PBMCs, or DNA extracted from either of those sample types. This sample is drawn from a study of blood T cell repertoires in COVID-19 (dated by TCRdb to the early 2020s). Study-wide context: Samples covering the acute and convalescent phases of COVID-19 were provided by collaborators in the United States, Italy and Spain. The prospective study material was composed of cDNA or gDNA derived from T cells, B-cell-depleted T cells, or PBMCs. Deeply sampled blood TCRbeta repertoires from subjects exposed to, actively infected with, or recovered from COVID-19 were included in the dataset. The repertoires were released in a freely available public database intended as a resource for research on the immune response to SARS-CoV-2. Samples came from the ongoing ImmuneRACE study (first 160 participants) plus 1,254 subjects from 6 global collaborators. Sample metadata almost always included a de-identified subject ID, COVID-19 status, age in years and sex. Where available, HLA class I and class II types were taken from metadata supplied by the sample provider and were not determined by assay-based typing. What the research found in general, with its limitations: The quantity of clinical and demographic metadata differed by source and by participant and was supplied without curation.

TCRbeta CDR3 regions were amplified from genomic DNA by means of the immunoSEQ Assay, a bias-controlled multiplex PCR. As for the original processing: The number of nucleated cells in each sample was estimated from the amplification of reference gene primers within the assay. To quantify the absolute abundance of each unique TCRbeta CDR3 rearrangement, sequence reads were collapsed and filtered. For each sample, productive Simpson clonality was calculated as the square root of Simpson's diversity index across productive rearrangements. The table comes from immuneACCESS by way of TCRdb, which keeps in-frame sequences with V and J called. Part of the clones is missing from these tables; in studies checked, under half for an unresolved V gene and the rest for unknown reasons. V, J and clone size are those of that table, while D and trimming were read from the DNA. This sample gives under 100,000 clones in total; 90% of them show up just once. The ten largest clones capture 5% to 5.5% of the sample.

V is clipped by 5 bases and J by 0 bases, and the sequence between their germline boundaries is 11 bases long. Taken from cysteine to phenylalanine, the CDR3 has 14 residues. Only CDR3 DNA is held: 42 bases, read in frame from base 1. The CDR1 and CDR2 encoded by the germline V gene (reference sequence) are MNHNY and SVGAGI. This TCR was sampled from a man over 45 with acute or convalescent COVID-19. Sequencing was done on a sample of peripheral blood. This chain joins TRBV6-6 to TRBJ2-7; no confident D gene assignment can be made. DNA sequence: TGTGCCAGCAGTCCGCGCCCCCGCTCCTACGAGCAGTACTTC. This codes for CASSPRPRSYEQYF.